The entry that follows covers one TCR beta chain sequence. Germline loops: CDR1 SGHTA, CDR2 FQGTGA. This CDR3 comprises 15 residues. Trimming removed 4 bases at V and 7 bases at J, with 17 bases between. The sample originates from a study of shared clonotypes between healthy human individuals. This table comes from immunoSEQ multiplex PCR, and its TCRdb copy is limited to in-frame clones, with some not included. In the table there are 2 million to 3 million clones, 80% to 95% of which are singletons. The sample comprised naive CD4+ T cells from PBMCs. Subset indicated: CD45RA+ positively selected. The source is a man between 18 and 29 years old in good health. Some clones in this sample may be carry-over from other donors' samples. V gene TRBV7-3 combines with J gene TRBJ2-1, with D tentatively TRBD1 or TRBD2 (5 bases each). This CDR3 is CASSSNLGPRNEQFF. CDR3 DNA: TGTGCCAGCAGCTCAAACCTGGGACCCCGAAATGAGCAGTTCTTC.